The clone carrying this TCR beta chain was recorded many times. Antigen unknown. The source of the sample is a study of Graves' ophthalmopathy and Graves' hyperthyroidism. The wider study: Hyperthyroidism is called stable when no ophthalmopathy develops within 18 months of follow-up. The study's findings and limits: Most expanded clonotypes from thyroid (those above 0.001 frequency) were also found in blood. Using 13 signatures, a model distinguished ophthalmopathy from stable hyperthyroidism, reaching about 89% sensitivity and over 65% specificity.

The V end was cut by 6 bases, the J end by 7 bases, with 13 bases between. The CDR3 loop spans 14 amino acids. The germline V gene has CDR1 MNHEY and CDR2 SVGAGI. The authors amplified TCR beta CDR3 regions from RNA transcripts. A first-round RT-PCR used HTBI primers, followed by a second-round multiplex PCR. MiXCR, applied by TCRdb to the multiplex PCR reads, yields one record per CDR3 protein. The table shows over a million distinct CDR3 sequences, with approximately 35% occurring only once. Clinical symptoms, serum thyroxine, TRAb, thyroid ultrasound and orbital computed tomography determined diagnosis.

Sequenced sample: peripheral blood or thyroid tissue (not recorded which). The chain couples TRBV6-5 to TRBJ1-6; D possibly corresponds to TRBD1 (5 bases). This TCR derives from an adult man with Graves' hyperthyroidism. The CDR3 region is CASRPGRSNSPLHF. The CDR3 DNA reads as TGTGCCAGCAGGCCAGGGAGATCGAATTCACCCCTCCACTTT.